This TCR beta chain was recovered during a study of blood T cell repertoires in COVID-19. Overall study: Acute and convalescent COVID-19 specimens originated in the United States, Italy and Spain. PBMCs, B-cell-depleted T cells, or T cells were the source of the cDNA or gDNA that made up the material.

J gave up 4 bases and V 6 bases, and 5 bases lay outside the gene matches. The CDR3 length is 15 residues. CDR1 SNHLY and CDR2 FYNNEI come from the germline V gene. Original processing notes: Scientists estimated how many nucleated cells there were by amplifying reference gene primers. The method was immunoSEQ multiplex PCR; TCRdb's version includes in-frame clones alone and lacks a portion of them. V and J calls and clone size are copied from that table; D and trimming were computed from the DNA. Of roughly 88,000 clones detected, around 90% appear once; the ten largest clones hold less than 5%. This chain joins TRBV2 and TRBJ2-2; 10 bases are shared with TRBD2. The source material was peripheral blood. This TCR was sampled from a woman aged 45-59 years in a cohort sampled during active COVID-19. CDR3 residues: CASRLAGVFTGELFF. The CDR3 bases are TGTGCCAGCAGGCTAGCGGGAGTTTTCACCGGGGAGCTGTTTTTT. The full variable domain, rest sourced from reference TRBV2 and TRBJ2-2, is EPEVTQTPSHQVTQMGQEVILRCVPISNHLYFYWYRQILGQKVEFLVSFYNNEISEKSEIFDDQFSVERPDGSNFTLKIRSTKLEDSAMYFCASRLAGVFTGELFFGEGSRLTVL.